This T cell receptor (beta chain) was captured by sequencing in a study of blood T cell repertoires in COVID-19. Study context: Samples representing acute and convalescent COVID-19 were sourced from the United States, Italy and Spain. In each case, the material was cDNA or gDNA derived from T cells, B-cell-depleted T cells, or PBMCs.

CDR3 size: 18 residues. V gave up 1 base and J gave up 2 bases; unmatched junction bases: 8. Germline V CDR1 and CDR2: SGHVS, FNYEAQ. As processed by the authors: Estimated nucleated cell counts came from reference gene primer amplification. Produced via immunoSEQ multiplex PCR; TCRdb's table is partial and in-frame only. V and J calls and clone size are those listed in that table; D and trimming were worked out from the DNA. The table shows around 280,000 clones, with about nine tenths occurring only once. The sequence was collected from a woman aged 45-60 years who had recovered from COVID-19. The V gene is TRBV7-6, the J gene TRBJ2-2; TRBD2 aligns across 9 bases. The sequencing sample was made of peripheral blood. CDR3 DNA sequence: TGTGCCAGCAGCTTAGGCTGGCGGGGGGGCGGAAACACCGGGGAGCTGTTTTTT. It specifies CASSLGWRGGGNTGELFF.